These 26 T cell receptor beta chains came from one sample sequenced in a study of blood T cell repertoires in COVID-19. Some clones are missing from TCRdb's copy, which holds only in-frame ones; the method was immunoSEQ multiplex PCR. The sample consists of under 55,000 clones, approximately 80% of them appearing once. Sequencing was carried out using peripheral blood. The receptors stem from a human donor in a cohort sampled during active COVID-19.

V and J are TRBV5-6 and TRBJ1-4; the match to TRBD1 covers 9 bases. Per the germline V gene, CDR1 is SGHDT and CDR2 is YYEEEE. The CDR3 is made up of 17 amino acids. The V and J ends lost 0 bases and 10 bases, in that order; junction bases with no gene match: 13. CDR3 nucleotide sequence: TGTGCCAGCAGCTTGGCGCTTCCGGGACAGGGTTTTGGAAAACTGTTTTTT. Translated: CASSLALPGQGFGKLFF.

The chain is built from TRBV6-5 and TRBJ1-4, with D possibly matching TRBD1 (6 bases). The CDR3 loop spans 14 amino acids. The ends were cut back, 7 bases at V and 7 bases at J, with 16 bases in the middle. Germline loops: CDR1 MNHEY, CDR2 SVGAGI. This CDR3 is CASTLSTGTEKLFF. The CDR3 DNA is TGTGCCAGCACTCTATCCACAGGGACTGAAAAACTGTTTTTT.

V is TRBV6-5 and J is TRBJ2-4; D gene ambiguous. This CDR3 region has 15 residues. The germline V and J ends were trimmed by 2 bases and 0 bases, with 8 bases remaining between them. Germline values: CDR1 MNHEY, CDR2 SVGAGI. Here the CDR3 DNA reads TGTGCCAGCAGTTACACGGTACTAGCCAAAAACATTCAGTACTTC. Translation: CASSYTVLAKNIQYF.

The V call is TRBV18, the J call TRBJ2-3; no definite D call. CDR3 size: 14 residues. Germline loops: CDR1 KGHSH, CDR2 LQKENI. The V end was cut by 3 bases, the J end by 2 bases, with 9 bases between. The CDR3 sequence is CASSPGDTTDTQYF. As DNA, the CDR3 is TGTGCCAGCTCACCGGGCGACACCACAGATACGCAGTATTTT. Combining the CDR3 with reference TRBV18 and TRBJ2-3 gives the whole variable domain NAGVMQNPRHLVRRRGQEARLRCSPMKGHSHVYWYRQLPEEGLKFMVYLQKENIIDESGMPKERFSAEFPKEGPSILRIQQVVRGDSAAYFCASSPGDTTDTQYFGPGTRLTVL.

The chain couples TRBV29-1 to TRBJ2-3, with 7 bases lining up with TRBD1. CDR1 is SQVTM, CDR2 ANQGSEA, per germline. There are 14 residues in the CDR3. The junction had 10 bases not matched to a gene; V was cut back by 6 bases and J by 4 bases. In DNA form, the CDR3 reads TGCAGCGTCGCACAGGGGAATGGAGCAGATACGCAGTATTTT. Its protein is CSVAQGNGADTQYF.

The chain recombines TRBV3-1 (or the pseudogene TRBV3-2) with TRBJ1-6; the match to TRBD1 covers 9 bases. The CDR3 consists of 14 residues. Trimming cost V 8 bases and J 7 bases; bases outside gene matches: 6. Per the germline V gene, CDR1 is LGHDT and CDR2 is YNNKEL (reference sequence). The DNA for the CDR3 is TGTGCCAGCGGGAACAGGGGGCTAAATTCACCCCTCCACTTT. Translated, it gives CASGNRGLNSPLHF.

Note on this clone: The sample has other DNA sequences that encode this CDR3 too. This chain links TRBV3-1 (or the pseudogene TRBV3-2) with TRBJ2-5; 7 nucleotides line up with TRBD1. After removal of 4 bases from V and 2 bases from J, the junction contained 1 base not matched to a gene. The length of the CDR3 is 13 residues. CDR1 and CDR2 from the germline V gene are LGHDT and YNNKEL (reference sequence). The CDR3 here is CASSRDRQETQYF. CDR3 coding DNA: TGTGCCAGCAGCCGGGACAGACAAGAGACCCAGTACTTC.

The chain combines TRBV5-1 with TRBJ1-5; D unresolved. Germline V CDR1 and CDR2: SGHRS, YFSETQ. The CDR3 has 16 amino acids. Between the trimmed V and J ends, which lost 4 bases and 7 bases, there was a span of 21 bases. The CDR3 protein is CASSPDPGDLGQPQHF. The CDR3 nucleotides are TGCGCCAGCAGCCCGGACCCCGGGGATCTAGGACAGCCCCAGCATTTT.

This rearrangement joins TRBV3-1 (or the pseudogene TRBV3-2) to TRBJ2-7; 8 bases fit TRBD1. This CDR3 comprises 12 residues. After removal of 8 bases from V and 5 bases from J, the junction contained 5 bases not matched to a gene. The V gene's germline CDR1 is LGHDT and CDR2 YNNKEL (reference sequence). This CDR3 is CASAGQGHEQYF. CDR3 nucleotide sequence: TGTGCCAGCGCCGGACAGGGACACGAGCAGTACTTC.

The CDR3 DNA is TGTGCCAGCAGCTTTACCCCGGGTAATCAGCCCCAGCATTTT. It translates to CASSFTPGNQPQHF. The chain carries TRBV11-2 and TRBJ1-5; D gene uncertain. CDR3 size: 14 residues. Germline assignment: CDR1 SGHAT and CDR2 FQNNGV. V was cut by 3 bases and J by 4 bases, with 10 bases left in between.

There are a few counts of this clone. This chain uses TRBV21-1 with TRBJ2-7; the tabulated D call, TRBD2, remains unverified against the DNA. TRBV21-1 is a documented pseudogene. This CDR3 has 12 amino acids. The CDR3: CASSKAAREQYF. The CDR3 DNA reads TGTGCCAGCAGCAAAGCTGCGCGGGAGCAGTACTTC.

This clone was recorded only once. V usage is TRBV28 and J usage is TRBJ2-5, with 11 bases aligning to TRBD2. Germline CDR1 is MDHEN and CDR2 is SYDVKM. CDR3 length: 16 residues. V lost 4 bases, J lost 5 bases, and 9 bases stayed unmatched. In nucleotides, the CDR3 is TGTGCCAGCAGTTCCCTTAGCGGGAGGGCGGGGGAGACCCAGTACTTC. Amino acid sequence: CASSSLSGRAGETQYF.

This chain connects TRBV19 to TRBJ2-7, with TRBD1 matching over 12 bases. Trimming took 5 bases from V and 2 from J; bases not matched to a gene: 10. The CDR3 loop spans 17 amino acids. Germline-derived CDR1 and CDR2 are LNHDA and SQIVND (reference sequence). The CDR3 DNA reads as TGTGCCAGTAGTGCCGACGGGACAGGGGGCGATGCCTACGAGCAGTACTTC. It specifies CASSADGTGGDAYEQYF.

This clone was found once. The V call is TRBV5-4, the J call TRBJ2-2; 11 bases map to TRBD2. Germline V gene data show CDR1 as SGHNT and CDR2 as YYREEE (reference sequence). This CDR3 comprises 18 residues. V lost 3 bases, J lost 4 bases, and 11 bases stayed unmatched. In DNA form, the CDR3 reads TGTGCCAGCAGCTCCGGTAGTAGCGGGAGGGCCGTCACCGGGGAGCTGTTTTTT. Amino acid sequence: CASSSGSSGRAVTGELFF.

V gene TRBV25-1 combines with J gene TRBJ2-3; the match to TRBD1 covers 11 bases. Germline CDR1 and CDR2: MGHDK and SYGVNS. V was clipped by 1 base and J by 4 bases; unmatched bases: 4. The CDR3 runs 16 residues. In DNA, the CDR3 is TGTGCCAGCAGTGAATCTGGACAGGGGGCAGCAGATACGCAGTATTTT. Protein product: CASSESGQGAADTQYF.

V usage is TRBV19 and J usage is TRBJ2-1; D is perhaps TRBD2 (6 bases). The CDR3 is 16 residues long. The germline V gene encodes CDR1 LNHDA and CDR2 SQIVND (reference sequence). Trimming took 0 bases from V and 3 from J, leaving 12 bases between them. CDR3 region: CASSIEGRDLYNEQFF. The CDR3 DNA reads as TGTGCCAGTAGTATAGAGGGGCGGGACCTCTACAATGAGCAGTTCTTC.

CDR3 amino acids: CAWSVRGSGYTQYF. The CDR3 DNA is TGTGCCTGGAGTGTACGGGGTAGCGGGTATACGCAGTATTTT. This chain joins TRBV30 and TRBJ2-3, with 7 bases aligning to TRBD2. Germline CDR1 reads GTSNPN; CDR2 reads SVGIG (reference sequence). This CDR3 has 14 amino acids. V trimming: 0 bases; J trimming: 7 bases; junction bases outside the gene matches: 7. Full variable domain (missing parts from reference TRBV30 and TRBJ2-3): SQTIHQWPATLVQPVGSPLSLECTVEGTSNPNLYWYRQAAGRGLQLLFYSVGIGQISSEVPQNLSASRPQDRQFILSSKKLLLSDSGFYLCAWSVRGSGYTQYFGPGTRLTVL.

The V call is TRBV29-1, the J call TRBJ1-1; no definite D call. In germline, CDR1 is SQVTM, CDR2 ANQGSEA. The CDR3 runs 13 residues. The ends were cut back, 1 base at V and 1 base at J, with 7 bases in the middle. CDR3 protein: CSVEVQANTEAFF. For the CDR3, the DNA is TGCAGCGTTGAAGTTCAAGCGAACACTGAAGCTTTCTTT.

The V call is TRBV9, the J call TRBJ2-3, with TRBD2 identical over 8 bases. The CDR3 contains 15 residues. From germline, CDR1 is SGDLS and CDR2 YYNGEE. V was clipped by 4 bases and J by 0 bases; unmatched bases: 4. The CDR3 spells CASSFSGTSTDTQYF. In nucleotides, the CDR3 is TGTGCCAGCAGCTTTAGCGGGACTAGCACAGATACGCAGTATTTT.

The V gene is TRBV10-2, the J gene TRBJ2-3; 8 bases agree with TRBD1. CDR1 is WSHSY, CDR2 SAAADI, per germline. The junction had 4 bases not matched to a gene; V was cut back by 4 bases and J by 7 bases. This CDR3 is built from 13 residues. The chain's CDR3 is CASSVPGGYTQYF. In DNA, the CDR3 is TGCGCCAGCAGTGTGCCAGGGGGCTATACGCAGTATTTT.

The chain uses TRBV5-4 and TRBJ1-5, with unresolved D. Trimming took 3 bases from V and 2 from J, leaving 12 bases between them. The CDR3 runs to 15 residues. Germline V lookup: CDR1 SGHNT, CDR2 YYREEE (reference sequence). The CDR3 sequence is CASSSAPDGNQPQHF. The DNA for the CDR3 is TGTGCCAGCAGCTCCGCCCCAGATGGCAATCAGCCCCAGCATTTT.

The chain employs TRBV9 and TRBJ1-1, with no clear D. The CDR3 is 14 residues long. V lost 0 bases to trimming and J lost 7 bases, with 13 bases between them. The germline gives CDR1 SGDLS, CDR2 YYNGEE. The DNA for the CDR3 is TGTGCCAGCAGCGTAGGAAGGGCTGAGGGTGAAGCTTTCTTT. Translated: CASSVGRAEGEAFF.

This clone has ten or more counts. The CDR3 DNA follows: TGTGCCAGTAGTGGCGTGGACAGGGGTACGAATCAGCCCCAGCATTTT. Translation gives CASSGVDRGTNQPQHF. This chain links TRBV19 with TRBJ1-5; 9 positions agree with TRBD1. With V trimmed by 5 bases and J by 4 bases, 9 bases remained unmatched. CDR1 and CDR2 (germline): LNHDA, SQIVND (reference sequence). CDR3 size: 16 residues.

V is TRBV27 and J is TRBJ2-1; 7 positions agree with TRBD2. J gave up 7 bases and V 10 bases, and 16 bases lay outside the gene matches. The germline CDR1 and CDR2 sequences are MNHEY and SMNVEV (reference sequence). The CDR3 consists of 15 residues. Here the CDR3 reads CAISRDYLRRNEQFF. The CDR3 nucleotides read TGTGCCATTTCCCGGGACTACTTACGGCGGAATGAGCAGTTCTTC.

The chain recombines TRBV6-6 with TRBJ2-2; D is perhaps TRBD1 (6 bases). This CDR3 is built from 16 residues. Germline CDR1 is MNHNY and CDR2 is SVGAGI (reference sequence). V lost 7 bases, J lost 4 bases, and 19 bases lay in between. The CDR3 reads CASTPWQGTRTGELFF. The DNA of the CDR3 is TGTGCCAGCACCCCTTGGCAGGGGACACGCACCGGGGAGCTGTTTTTT.

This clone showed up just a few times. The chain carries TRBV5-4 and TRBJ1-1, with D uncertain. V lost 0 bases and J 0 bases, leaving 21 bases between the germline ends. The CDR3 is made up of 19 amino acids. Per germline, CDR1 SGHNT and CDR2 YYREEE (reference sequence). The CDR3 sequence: CASSLGLGGWGGMNTEAFF. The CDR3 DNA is TGTGCCAGCAGCTTGGGCCTCGGAGGGTGGGGTGGGATGAACACTGAAGCTTTCTTT.